The 19 T cell receptor beta chains presented below share a single source sample, sequenced in a study of post-analysis software for immune sequencing data. General study points: Higher frequency in patients than in controls was seen for roughly five TRBV segments, with TRBV5-6, TRBV5-1 and TRBV20-1 among them.

No antigen has been identified for these receptors. Sequencing libraries made from TCR beta cDNA carried unique molecular identifiers. A single record per CDR3 protein comes from TCRdb applying MiXCR to the PCR reads. The sample lists about 190,000 distinct CDR3 sequences, roughly 30% occurring once. Sample: blood. These receptors were collected from a girl under 18 with multiple sclerosis.

The V call is TRBV2, the J call TRBJ2-1; 13 bases fit TRBD2. Trimming removed 7 bases from V and 7 bases from J; junction bases left unmatched: 13. The CDR3 runs 17 residues. CDR1 is SNHLY and CDR2 is FYNNEI in the germline V gene. CDR3 sequence (DNA): TGTGCCAGCACCATGGGACTAGCGGGAACGGGGCGGAATGAGCAGTTCTTC. As protein: CASTMGLAGTGRNEQFF.

The chain employs TRBV5-4 and TRBJ1-2, with a weak D call TRBD1 (6 bases). CDR1 and CDR2 from the germline V gene are SGHNT and YYREEE (reference sequence). The V end was cut by 4 bases, the J end by 4 bases, with 20 bases between. CDR3 length: 16 amino acids. CDR3 coding DNA: TGTGCCAGCAGCCCCGGGGGGGGCAGGGGTACCTATGGCTACACCTTC. Amino acid sequence: CASSPGGGRGTYGYTF.

The chain joins TRBV10-1 to TRBJ1-1, with D perhaps TRBD1 (6 bases). Germline CDR1 reads WNHNN; CDR2 reads SYGVQD (reference sequence). This CDR3 has 13 amino acids. The V and J ends lost 7 bases and 6 bases respectively, with 15 bases between them. The CDR3 coding sequence is TGCGCCAGCAAATGGACAGAGGGGGCTGAAGCTTTCTTT. Its translation: CASKWTEGAEAFF.

This chain connects TRBV6-2 or TRBV6-3 to TRBJ1-5, with D unresolved. V gave up 6 bases and J gave up 4 bases, with 13 bases separating them. The CDR3 spans 14 residues. Looked up from germline, CDR1 is MNHEY and CDR2 is SVGEGT. CDR3 nucleotide sequence: TGTGCCAGCAGGAACCGTGGGCCAAATCAGCCCCAGCATTTT. This codes for CASRNRGPNQPQHF.

The chain has TRBV5-1 and TRBJ2-3, with D unclear. The length of the CDR3 is 15 residues. CDR1 SGHRS and CDR2 YFSETQ come from the germline V gene. V gave up 2 bases and J gave up 0 bases, with 10 bases separating them. The CDR3 DNA reads TGCGCCAGCAGCTTCGTAGGCAGAAGCACAGATACGCAGTATTTT. This codes for CASSFVGRSTDTQYF.

The J gene is TRBJ1-1, the V gene TRBV20-1, with TRBD1 as a possible D gene (6 bases). CDR3 length: 13 residues. The V gene lost 4 bases and the J gene lost 0 bases, with 9 bases spanning the gap. Per germline, CDR1 DFQATT and CDR2 SNEGSKA (reference sequence). CDR3 amino acids: CSATEGVNTEAFF. CDR3 nucleotides: TGCAGTGCTACCGAGGGGGTGAACACTGAAGCTTTCTTT.

This clonotype was seen a few times. This chain uses TRBV5-1 with TRBJ1-1; 8 bases are shared with TRBD1. Germline assignment: CDR1 SGHRS and CDR2 YFSETQ. V gave up 2 bases and J gave up 6 bases; unmatched junction bases: 9. CDR3 length: 15 residues. The CDR3 reads CASSFRTGGKAEAFF. CDR3 nucleotides: TGCGCCAGCAGCTTCCGTACAGGGGGGAAGGCTGAAGCTTTCTTT.

V is TRBV7-9 and J is TRBJ2-1; TRBD1 is a possible D gene (8 bases). The germline V and J ends were trimmed by 1 base and 9 bases, with 16 bases remaining between them. The CDR3 spans 15 residues. Germline V gene data show CDR1 as SEHNR and CDR2 as FQNEAQ (reference sequence). DNA of the CDR3: TGTGCCAGCAGCTTAGGGGAGACAGGGGAGGGTGAGCAGTTCTTC. Protein sequence: CASSLGETGEGEQFF.

This clonotype was recorded only once. V and J are TRBV12-3 or TRBV12-4 and TRBJ1-1; unclear D gene. The V gene lost 3 bases and the J gene lost 0 bases, with 11 bases spanning the gap. The CDR3 extends over 15 amino acids. The CDR3 spells CASSFDGKMNTEAFF. In DNA form, the CDR3 reads TGTGCCAGCAGTTTTGACGGAAAGATGAACACTGAAGCTTTCTTT.

Notes on this clonotype: At one end, the junction sequence differs from germline, possibly due to a read error. The J gene is TRBJ1-2, the V gene TRBV11-2, with unresolved D. This CDR3 is 13 amino acids long. CDR1 and CDR2 from the germline V gene are SGHAT and FQNNGV. The CDR3 region has the DNA TGTGCCAGCAGCCCCAGAGGCGAGTACGGCTACAACTTC. This translates into CASSPRGEYGYNF.

About this clonotype: A much larger clonotype is one base distant, so this may be a read error. The chain recombines TRBV7-2 with TRBJ2-5; no reliable D call. Germline V CDR1 and CDR2: SGHTA, FQGNSA. This CDR3 has 14 residues. Trimming took off 6 bases at V and 11 bases at J, with 22 bases between the two ends. The CDR3 is CASSPMRLRNEQYF. The CDR3 region has the DNA TGTGCCAGCAGTCCGATGAGGCTGCGCAATGAGCAGTACTTC.

This clonotype was detected a few times. V is TRBV7-2 and J is TRBJ2-3; TRBD1 matches at 7 bases. Germline loops: CDR1 SGHTA, CDR2 FQGNSA. With V trimmed by 5 bases and J by 0 bases, 8 bases remained unmatched. The CDR3 covers 16 residues. The CDR3 sequence is CASSARQGGSTDTQYF. The CDR3 bases are TGTGCCAGCAGCGCCCGACAGGGTGGGAGCACAGATACGCAGTATTTT.

Comment on this clonotype: Sequence at one end of the junction differs from germline and may be a read error. This chain uses TRBV2 with TRBJ2-3, with D hard to call. The CDR3 has 16 amino acids. Per the germline V gene, CDR1 is SNHLY and CDR2 is FYNNEI. CDR3 in amino acids: CARSDGLAPSTDTQYF. The CDR3 region has the DNA TGTGCCCGCAGTGACGGGTTGGCTCCTTCCACAGATACGCAGTATTTT.

This clonotype was detected ten times or more. The chain recombines TRBV13 with TRBJ2-7; perhaps TRBD1 as D (6 bases). The CDR3 runs to 19 residues. The V and J ends lost 4 bases and 3 bases respectively, with 28 bases between them. Germline V gene sequence: CDR1 PRHDT, CDR2 FYEKMQ (reference sequence). This CDR3 is CASSSIGQLGRQMNYEQYF. In nucleotides, the CDR3 is TGTGCCAGCAGCTCCATCGGACAGCTAGGGCGACAGATGAACTACGAGCAGTACTTC.

This clonotype was recorded at least ten times. The chain links TRBV5-1 to TRBJ2-1; tentatively, D is TRBD2 (6 bases). Germline lookup yields CDR1 SGHRS and CDR2 YFSETQ. The CDR3 is made up of 14 amino acids. V was clipped by 5 bases and J by 3 bases, with 12 bases between them. The CDR3, as DNA: TGCGCCAGCAGATCCGCGGAGGGCTACAATGAGCAGTTCTTC. Translated: CASRSAEGYNEQFF.

This chain connects TRBV24-1 to TRBJ2-1, with 8 bases fitting TRBD1. Germline V gene sequence: CDR1 KGHDR, CDR2 SFDVKD. CDR3 length: 14 residues. V trimming: 3 bases; J trimming: 9 bases; junction bases outside the gene matches: 6. Here the CDR3 DNA reads TGTGCCACCAGTGATGACGGGACAGGTAGTGAGCAGTTCTTC. Protein: CATSDDGTGSEQFF.

This clonotype appeared many times. The genes are TRBV13 and TRBJ2-1; the match to TRBD2 covers 16 bases. The V gene's germline CDR1 is PRHDT and CDR2 FYEKMQ (reference sequence). The length of the CDR3 is 19 residues. V was clipped by 4 bases and J by 1 base; unmatched bases: 7. Here the CDR3 reads CASSSWGTSGGASYNEQFF. The CDR3 region has the DNA TGTGCCAGCAGCTCATGGGGGACTAGCGGGGGGGCTTCCTACAATGAGCAGTTCTTC.

This clonotype was found a few times. The chain links TRBV7-2 to TRBJ2-5, with 12 bases matching TRBD2. CDR1 and CDR2 (germline): SGHTA, FQGNSA. The J segment lost 5 bases and the V segment lost 5 bases, leaving 12 bases of the junction unmatched. CDR3 size: 17 residues. The CDR3 nucleotides read TGTGCCAGCAGCGTAGGAGTGACTAGCGGGGGTCGGGAGACCCAGTACTTC. It specifies CASSVGVTSGGRETQYF.

The rearrangement uses TRBV30 and TRBJ2-7; D is ambiguous. The CDR3 length is 11 residues. CDR1 is GTSNPN, CDR2 SVGIG, per germline (reference sequence). V gave up 0 bases and J gave up 5 bases, with 5 bases separating them. CDR3: CAWSVRNEQYF. In DNA, the CDR3 is TGTGCCTGGAGTGTACGGAACGAGCAGTACTTC.